The clone carrying this T cell receptor beta chain was seen at least ten times. From the 5' RACE reads, TCRdb called clonotypes with MiXCR, one entry per CDR3 protein. The sample contains 35,000 to 45,000 distinct CDR3 sequences, less than 6.5% of which appear only once. This record comes from a study of early T cells in non-severe SARS-CoV-2 infection. Germline CDR1 and CDR2: KGHSH and LQKENI. V dropped 5 bases and J dropped 4 bases, with 12 bases sitting between them. The CDR3 totals 13 residues. V gene TRBV18 combines with J gene TRBJ2-7; D gene ambiguous. The sequence was obtained from an adult who was a healthcare worker with PCR-confirmed SARS-CoV-2 infection or an uninfected control (not recorded which). Sequencing input: whole blood. Here the CDR3 DNA reads TGTGCCAGCTCATCCACGGTTAGGTACGAGCAGTACTTC. Protein product: CASSSTVRYEQYF.